Presented here are 2 T cell receptor beta chains from one specimen sequenced in a study of CXCR3-negative and CXCR3-positive naive CD8 T cells. Via 5' RACE with UMI labels, TRB cDNA libraries were prepared. One entry per CDR3 protein, without DNA, is what TCRdb gives after re-calling the 5' RACE reads. The sample table sets out 50,000 to 65,000 distinct CDR3 sequences. Sequences were obtained from memory CD8+ T cells from blood. The receptors here all came from a human donor in good health. Some clones in this sample may be carry-over from other donors' samples.

This rearrangement joins TRBV7-2 to TRBJ2-1. The germline CDR1 and CDR2 sequences are SGHTA and FQGNSA. CDR3 size: 12 residues. The chain's CDR3 is CASSVFANEQFF. The variable domain in full, completed from reference TRBV7-2 and TRBJ2-1, reads GAGVSQSPSNKVTEKGKDVELRCDPISGHTALYWYRQSLGQGLEFLIYFQGNSAPDKSGLPSDRFSAERTGGSVSTLTIQRTQQEDSAVYLCASSVFANEQFFGPGTRLTVL.

The chain couples TRBV7-9 to TRBJ2-3; TCRdb's assignment of TRBD2 cannot be checked, as there is no DNA. The CDR3 is made up of 15 amino acids. The germline V gene has CDR1 SEHNR and CDR2 FQNEAQ (reference sequence). CDR3 sequence: CASSLIQRGRDTQYF.